This T cell receptor (beta chain) originates from a study of regulatory T cells in long-lasting Graves disease. Time point noted: newly diagnosed GD, antithyroid drugs for less than 3 months. Construction of the TCR library relied on RNA isolated from PBMCs. iRepertoire HTBI primers and Arm-PCR of CDR3 regions built TCR beta libraries. In TCRdb, the multiplex PCR reads were re-called with MiXCR into one record per CDR3 protein. The profile shows about 620,000 distinct CDR3 sequences, roughly 16% of them singletons. The sample was also reused in another study, on T cells in Graves' hyperthyroidism and ophthalmopathy. That source notes: Those with hyperthyroidism were 18 to 65 years old, newly diagnosed, and ill for under 2 months. Using the HTBI primer set, a first-round RT-PCR was run on the TCR CDR3.

The receptor comes from a woman aged 30 to 39 with Graves disease. The specimen was peripheral blood mononuclear cells (PBMCs), collected at new diagnosis, from a patient treated with antithyroid drugs.

CDR3 amino acids: CASSQGAGGNTIYF. For the CDR3, the DNA is TGTGCCAGCAGCCAAGGGGCAGGAGGAAACACCATATATTTT. The V and J genes are TRBV3-1 and TRBJ1-3; no firm D call. The germline V gene has CDR1 LGHDT and CDR2 YNNKEL (reference sequence). The CDR3 sequence is 14 residues long. Trimming removed 1 base at V and 4 bases at J, with 8 bases between.